Listed here are 21 T cell receptor beta chains from one sample, sequenced in a study of PD-1 blockade in classical Hodgkin lymphoma. Time point reported: newly diagnosed, previously untreated cHL patient sample. Thawed PBMCs were the source of CD4+ T cells, purified by magnetic negative selection. The table came from immunoSEQ multiplex PCR; TCRdb's copy has only in-frame clones and leaves some out. The sample consists of approximately 20,000 clones, approximately 83% of them appearing once. Source material: CD4+ T cells from blood. The receptors here all came from a human donor with classical Hodgkin lymphoma.

V usage is TRBV6-5 and J usage is TRBJ2-7; 8 bases agree with TRBD2. This CDR3 has 16 amino acids. Germline-derived CDR1 and CDR2 are MNHEY and SVGAGI. The trim removed 4 bases at V and 0 bases at J, leaving 8 bases unmatched. The CDR3 DNA sequence: TGTGCCAGCAGTTTAGCCGGGACTAGTATCTCCTACGAGCAGTACTTC. Translated, it gives CASSLAGTSISYEQYF.

The J gene is TRBJ1-2, the V gene TRBV5-1; 7 bases map to TRBD1. Per germline, CDR1 SGHRS and CDR2 YFSETQ. The CDR3 is 14 amino acids. Trimming removed 4 bases from V and 8 bases from J; junction bases left unmatched: 11. The CDR3 DNA sequence: TGCGCCAGCAGCGAGGAGACAGGGTTTGGGGGCTACACCTTC. Translated: CASSEETGFGGYTF.

Here the CDR3 DNA reads TGTGCCAGCAGCTTAGCGGGAGGGGAGCTGTTTTTT. Its protein product is CASSLAGGELFF. V gene TRBV7-3 combines with J gene TRBJ2-2, with D perhaps matching TRBD2 (6 bases). Germline CDR1 reads SGHTA; CDR2 reads FQGTGA. The CDR3 has 12 amino acids. V lost 2 bases and J lost 8, with 6 bases in between.

The genes are TRBV29-1 and TRBJ1-5; D ambiguous. The ends were cut back, 6 bases at V and 6 bases at J, with 21 bases in the middle. The germline V gene encodes CDR1 SQVTM and CDR2 ANQGSEA. This CDR3 contains 15 residues. CDR3 in DNA: TGCAGCGTGGGTGATTTCCGGACCTTGTTTCAGCCCCAGCATTTT. This gives the protein CSVGDFRTLFQPQHF.

This chain uses TRBV15 with TRBJ1-3; unclear D gene. The germline V and J ends were trimmed by 0 bases and 9 bases, with 6 bases remaining between them. Per germline, CDR1 LNHNV and CDR2 YYDKDF (reference sequence). The CDR3 extends over 12 amino acids. DNA of the CDR3: TGTGCCACCAGCAGAGATAGGGCCACCATATATTTT. It is translated as CATSRDRATIYF.

Only a few counts were recorded for this clone. The chain combines TRBV5-1 with TRBJ1-1; maybe TRBD1 (6 bases). The V gene's germline CDR1 is SGHRS and CDR2 YFSETQ. This CDR3 region has 13 residues. V dropped 0 bases and J dropped 4 bases, with 7 bases sitting between them. The CDR3 reads CASSLEGGTEAFF. The CDR3 bases are TGCGCCAGCAGCTTGGAGGGGGGCACTGAAGCTTTCTTT.

This clone has more than one count but fewer than ten. The chain combines TRBV18 with TRBJ1-1; no definite D call. V lost 3 bases, J lost 4 bases, and 6 bases lay in between. The CDR3 contains 12 residues. Per germline, CDR1 KGHSH and CDR2 LQKENI. The CDR3 protein is CASSPDSTEAFF. Here the CDR3 DNA reads TGTGCCAGCTCACCTGACTCCACTGAAGCTTTCTTT. Using reference TRBV18 and TRBJ1-1 for the parts outside the CDR3, the full variable domain is NAGVMQNPRHLVRRRGQEARLRCSPMKGHSHVYWYRQLPEEGLKFMVYLQKENIIDESGMPKERFSAEFPKEGPSILRIQQVVRGDSAAYFCASSPDSTEAFFGQGTRLTVV.

This clone occurred a few times. This chain connects TRBV6-5 to TRBJ2-7; D perhaps matches TRBD2 (5 bases). The CDR3 totals 16 residues. In germline, CDR1 is MNHEY, CDR2 SVGAGI. V lost 0 bases and J 2 bases, leaving 14 bases between the germline ends. CDR3 DNA: TGTGCCAGCAGTTACTCGAACCAGGTCGGGACCTACGAGCAGTACTTC. It codes for CASSYSNQVGTYEQYF.

The chain joins TRBV5-6 to TRBJ2-2; D is perhaps TRBD1 or TRBD2 (6 bases each). This CDR3 comprises 15 residues. CDR1 and CDR2 from the germline V gene are SGHDT and YYEEEE. With 5 bases removed from V and 3 bases from J, the gap between germline ends came to 14 bases. The DNA for the CDR3 is TGTGCCAGCAGAACGGTGGGGGGCGACACCGGGGAGCTGTTTTTT. Protein product: CASRTVGGDTGELFF.

The J gene is TRBJ1-1, the V gene TRBV19; D is undetermined. The CDR3 sequence is 13 residues long. Deletions cut 3 bases from V and 7 bases from J, with 12 bases between. Germline assignment: CDR1 LNHDA and CDR2 SQIVND (reference sequence). The CDR3 region has the DNA TGTGCCAGTAGTATCGGTAGCAGGATTGAAGCTTTCTTT. Encoded protein: CASSIGSRIEAFF.

This clone came up once. The J gene is TRBJ2-1, the V gene TRBV7-2; maybe TRBD2 (6 bases). Trimming stripped 0 bases from V and 2 bases from J, with 8 bases between. This CDR3 has 15 residues. Germline CDR1 and CDR2: SGHTA and FQGNSA. The CDR3 region is CASSLAGLTYNEQFF. The CDR3 DNA follows: TGTGCCAGCAGCTTAGCGGGACTCACCTACAATGAGCAGTTCTTC.

This chain joins TRBV19 and TRBJ2-1, with 8 bases that match TRBD2. The CDR3 sequence is 14 residues long. After removal of 6 bases from V and 2 bases from J, the junction contained 3 bases not matched to a gene. CDR1 and CDR2 (germline): LNHDA, SQIVND (reference sequence). CDR3 protein: CASRVAGPYNEQFF. The CDR3 coding sequence is TGTGCCAGTAGGGTAGCGGGGCCCTACAATGAGCAGTTCTTC.

The rearrangement joins TRBV5-6 to TRBJ1-2; D is undetermined. The V gene's germline CDR1 is SGHDT and CDR2 YYEEEE. The ends were cut back, 0 bases at V and 0 bases at J, with 0 bases in the middle. The CDR3 is 12 amino acids. The CDR3 here is CASSLANYGYTF. The CDR3 nucleotides read TGTGCCAGCAGCTTGGCTAACTATGGCTACACCTTC. The entire variable domain, with the rest obtained from reference TRBV5-6 and TRBJ1-2, is as follows: DAGVTQSPTHLIKTRGQQVTLRCSPKSGHDTVSWYQQALGQGPQFIFQYYEEEERQRGNFPDRFSGHQFPNYSSELNVNALLLGDSALYLCASSLANYGYTFGSGTRLTVV.

V is TRBV5-1 and J is TRBJ1-6; 7 bases line up with TRBD1. This CDR3 contains 16 residues. Germline CDR1 and CDR2: SGHRS and YFSETQ. Unmatched junction bases numbered 10, after V lost 0 bases and J lost 10 bases. The CDR3 nucleotides are TGCGCCAGCAGCTTGGCCATGGGACAGAGAGTCTCACCCCTCCACTTT. It encodes CASSLAMGQRVSPLHF.

V gene TRBV5-1 combines with J gene TRBJ2-1, with D perhaps being TRBD1 or TRBD2 (5 bases each). The CDR3 has 16 amino acids. Germline CDR1 and CDR2: SGHRS and YFSETQ. V lost 0 bases to trimming and J lost 6 bases, with 16 bases between them. The CDR3 region is CASSLAIPTGGNEQFF. The DNA for the CDR3 is TGCGCCAGCAGCTTGGCCATCCCCACTGGGGGCAATGAGCAGTTCTTC.

The J gene is TRBJ2-7, the V gene TRBV5-1, with 7 bases fitting TRBD2. J was trimmed by 6 bases and V by 7 bases; bases with no gene match: 10. CDR1 is SGHRS and CDR2 is YFSETQ in the germline V gene. The CDR3 consists of 13 residues. CDR3 sequence (DNA): TGCGCCAGCGGAATGACGTGGGGGGGCGAGCAGTACTTC. Residues: CASGMTWGGEQYF. Based on the CDR3 plus reference TRBV5-1 and TRBJ2-7, the full variable domain is KAGVTQTPRYLIKTRGQQVTLSCSPISGHRSVSWYQQTPGQGLQFLFEYFSETQRNKGNFPGRFSGRQFSNSRSEMNVSTLELGDSALYLCASGMTWGGEQYFGPGTRLTVT.

The chain recombines TRBV9 with TRBJ2-1, with D maybe TRBD2 (6 bases). CDR1 is SGDLS and CDR2 is YYNGEE in the germline V gene. V lost 0 bases to trimming and J lost 5 bases, with 12 bases between them. CDR3 size: 15 residues. The CDR3 sequence is CASSVGLSGHNEQFF. The CDR3 coding sequence is TGTGCCAGCAGCGTAGGTCTTAGCGGTCACAATGAGCAGTTCTTC.

This clone was recorded only once. The rearrangement joins TRBV5-1 to TRBJ2-1, with D uncertain. V was pared by 0 bases and J by 0 bases, with 10 bases between. The germline gives CDR1 SGHRS, CDR2 YFSETQ. The CDR3 loop spans 16 amino acids. CDR3 sequence (DNA): TGCGCCAGCAGCTTGGCTATCACGAGCTCCTACAATGAGCAGTTCTTC. Translated: CASSLAITSSYNEQFF.

This clone was observed a single time. V and J are TRBV7-6 and TRBJ2-7, with a tentative D call TRBD1 (6 bases). Per germline, CDR1 SGHVS and CDR2 FNYEAQ. The CDR3 consists of 16 residues. V shed 5 bases and J shed 6 bases, with 23 bases lying between them. CDR3 in amino acids: CASSDLLQGLAVEQYF. Here the CDR3 DNA reads TGTGCCAGCAGCGACCTACTACAGGGTCTTGCAGTCGAGCAGTACTTC.

V gene TRBV7-9 combines with J gene TRBJ2-2; no firm D call. Germline CDR1 and CDR2: SEHNR and FQNEAQ (reference sequence). The V end was cut by 6 bases, the J end by 3 bases, with 5 bases between. The CDR3 extends over 12 amino acids. In DNA, the CDR3 is TGTGCCAGCAGTTCCGACACCGGGGAGCTGTTTTTT. It specifies CASSSDTGELFF.

The chain carries TRBV5-1 and TRBJ2-5, with 8 bases matching TRBD1. From germline, CDR1 is SGHRS and CDR2 YFSETQ. With 2 bases clipped from V and 5 bases from J, the junction kept 5 bases outside the gene matches. This CDR3 region has 14 residues. The CDR3 DNA reads TGCGCCAGCAGCTTCTGGACAGGGAGGGAGACCCAGTACTTC. This translates into CASSFWTGRETQYF.